Described below is a single T cell receptor (beta chain) sequence and its context. Antigen specificity is unknown. These data are taken from a study of Ad26.COV2.S vaccination and SARS-CoV-2 variants. Study-level information: Each vaccinee took Ad26.COV2.S intramuscularly, once or twice 56 days apart. Broader study findings: Breadth and depth estimates from TCRs may understate total T cell responses.

Trimming took 0 bases from V and 7 from J; bases not matched to a gene: 13. This CDR3 region has 18 residues. Germline assignment: CDR1 LGHNA and CDR2 YNFKEQ. Treatment given: some 19 received Ad26.COV2.S at low or high dose, single or two shots; about 5 received placebo; per-sample allocation not given. Samples were taken on day 63 after the first vaccine or placebo injection. Assay used: immunoSEQ multiplex PCR; TCRdb lists only in-frame clones, some missing. The sample includes hundreds of thousands of clones, 90% seen only once; the top ten take 9% to 15%. The specimen comprised peripheral blood, sampled in a trial of Ad26.COV2.S vaccine versus placebo. The origin of this receptor is a person aged 18 to 59 who received the Ad26.COV2.S COVID-19 vaccine or a placebo. The genes are TRBV4-2 and TRBJ2-1, with 9 bases aligning to TRBD1. The CDR3 nucleotides are TGTGCCAGCAGCCAAGATACTGGGGGGGGACAGGGTGTAAATGAGCAGTTCTTC. Amino acids: CASSQDTGGGQGVNEQFF.